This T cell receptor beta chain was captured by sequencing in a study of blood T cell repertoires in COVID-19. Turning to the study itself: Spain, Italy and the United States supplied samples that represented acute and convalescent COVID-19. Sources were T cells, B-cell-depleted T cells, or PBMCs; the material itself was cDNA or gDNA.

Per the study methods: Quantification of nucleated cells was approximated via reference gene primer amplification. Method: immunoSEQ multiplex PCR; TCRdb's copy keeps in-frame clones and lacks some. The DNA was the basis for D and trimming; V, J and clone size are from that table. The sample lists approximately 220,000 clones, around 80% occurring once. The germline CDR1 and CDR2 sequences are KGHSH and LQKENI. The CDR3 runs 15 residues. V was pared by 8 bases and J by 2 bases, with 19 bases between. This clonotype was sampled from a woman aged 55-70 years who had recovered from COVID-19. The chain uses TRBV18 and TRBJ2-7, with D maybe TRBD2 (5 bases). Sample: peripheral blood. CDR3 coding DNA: TGTGCCAGCGAAATTCGGGGTATTAGGACCTACGAGCAGTACTTC. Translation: CASEIRGIRTYEQYF.